This entry concerns a single T cell receptor beta chain. Its antigen is unknown. Per-base qualities were not stored, and no clone one base away is much larger. Genomic DNA was isolated from the sorted cells so that the TCRbeta CDR3 region could be sequenced. The immunoSEQ Assay was used for sequencing of TCRbeta CDR3 regions. As stored in TCRdb, this immuneACCESS dataset retains in-frame rearrangements with V and J assigned. A fraction of the clones does not appear; measured against another copy, unresolved V genes explain less than half of the discrepancy, and the remainder lacks a known reason. The sample table lists some 91,000 clones, approximately 87% of them with a count of one. The ten largest clones represent around 4% of the sample. This entry comes from a study of OX40 agonist ivuxolimab in advanced cancers. For the wider study: Ivuxolimab was a fully human IgG2 agonistic monoclonal antibody targeting the costimulatory receptor OX40 (CD134). Partial responses were achieved by three dose-escalation patients, of whom one had hepatocellular carcinoma and two had cutaneous melanoma. Intravenous ivuxolimab was administered to patients every 2 weeks at six dose levels: 0.01, 0.1, 0.3, 1.5, 3 and 10 mg/kg. Among the roughly 52 dose-escalation patients, roughly 20 had hepatocellular carcinoma, 15 or so melanoma, 9 renal cell carcinoma and 9 head and neck cancer. Peripheral TCRbeta sequencing aimed to test whether ivuxolimab altered TCR sequence diversity and caused clonal T-cell expansion. A male proportion of around 81% and a mean age of about 60 years, ranging from about 20 to 79, were recorded for the dose-escalation cohort. The paper describes the monotherapy dose-escalation part (N ≈ 51 patients) of the phase I trial of ivuxolimab. Prior anti-PD-1, anti-PD-L1 or anti-CTLA-4 therapy was permitted, and approximately 41% of dose-escalation patients had received checkpoint inhibitors.

Patients with autoimmune disease history or receiving systemic immunosuppression were excluded from the trial. Peripheral blood for TCR sequencing was collected from all dose cohorts at baseline, on cycle 4 day 1, and on cycle 7 day 1. Samples were obtained from an open-label, multicenter, first-in-human phase I dose-escalation trial of ivuxolimab. The trial enrolled adults with locally advanced or metastatic head and neck squamous cell, hepatocellular, melanoma or renal cell carcinoma. CD4+ and CD8+ T cells were sorted separately from peripheral blood before TCR sequencing. Overall study outcomes, separate from this receptor: Low levels of normalized T-cell clonal expansion were also seen in some nonresponding patients. The antigen specificity of the peripheral T cells that underwent clonal expansion was not determined. Partial responders in the 0.1-3.0 mg/kg groups had among the lowest normalized peripheral clonal expansion, especially among CD8+ T cells. After ivuxolimab, expanded clones were on average more numerous among CD8+ T cells than among CD4+ T cells. At doses from 0.1 to 3.0 mg/kg, clonal expansion was seen in both CD4+ and CD8+ blood T cells between baseline and week 6.

Sequences were derived from CD4+ or CD8+ T cells sorted from blood, sampled in a trial of the OX40 agonist ivuxolimab. The source of this sequence is an adult with an advanced solid tumor such as melanoma, head and neck, liver or kidney cancer.

In nucleotides, the sequence is TGTGCCAGCAGCCAAGCTGCTGTAAGCTCTGGAAACACCATATATTTT. Its protein is CASSQAAVSSGNTIYF. The chain joins TRBV4-2 to TRBJ1-3, with no reliable assignment of the D segment. As encoded in the germline V gene, CDR1 is LGHNA while CDR2 is YNFKEQ. The CDR3 goes from the cysteine to the phenylalanine over 16 residues. The sequence is cut down to CDR3 DNA, 48 bases in frame from base 1. A distance of 10 bases separates the germline ends of V and J, which lose 1 base and 0 bases respectively.